These T cell receptor beta chains were read from a single sample in a study of radiation and T cells in renal cell carcinoma. Clones were sequenced by immunoSEQ multiplex PCR, and TCRdb holds only the in-frame ones, with some missing. The sample carries about 130,000 clones, 70% to 90% recorded once. Sequences were derived from blood, sampled from a patient whose treatment included radiotherapy and nephrectomy. These receptors all come from a woman in her 70s with renal cell carcinoma. CDR3s include the opening cysteine and the closing phenylalanine or tryptophan. A D gene is named only where the DNA matches it firmly. Rows may omit the clone size; those that give it use once, few, many or a size class.

abundance,v_gene,j_gene,d_gene,CDR3nt,CDR3aa
-,TRBV4-1,TRBJ1-5,-,TGCGCCAGCAGCCACTCCCCCGGGAGCAATCAGCCCCAGCATTTT,CASSHSPGSNQPQHF
-,TRBV30,TRBJ1-1,-,TGTGCCTGGAGTGTCCCCGGGACGCCACACCAGAACACTGAAGCTTTCTTT,CAWSVPGTPHQNTEAFF
-,TRBV11-2,TRBJ1-1,-,TGTGCCAGCAGCTTTGCGGGGCCGAACACTGAAGCTTTCTTT,CASSFAGPNTEAFF
-,TRBV29-1,TRBJ1-4,-,TGCAGCGTTGAAAAGGACACTAATGAAAAACTGTTTTTT,CSVEKDTNEKLFF
-,TRBV7-9,TRBJ2-7,-,TGTGCCAGCAGCTTCGAGACTCTCTACGAGCAGTACTTC,CASSFETLYEQYF
few,TRBV21-1,TRBJ2-1,-,TGTGCCAGCAGCAAAGCATCCGGGACAGGGAACAATGAGCAGTTCTTC,CASSKASGTGNNEQFF
-,TRBV5-6,TRBJ1-2,-,TGTGCCAGCAGCTTGTCTGAGGTCATCAGATATGGCTACACCTTC,CASSLSEVIRYGYTF
-,TRBV6-4,TRBJ2-6,-,TGTGCCAGCAGAACCGGAACCTCTGGGGCCAACGTCCTGACTTTC,CASRTGTSGANVLTF
-,TRBV11-3,TRBJ2-1,TRBD1,TGTGCCAGCAGCGTATCAGGGGGCTGGGGCTACAATGAGCAGTTCTTC,CASSVSGGWGYNEQFF
-,TRBV6-1,TRBJ1-3,TRBD1,TGTGCCAGCAGTGAACAACAGGGGGCGTTTGGAAACACCATATATTTT,CASSEQQGAFGNTIYF
-,TRBV6-6,TRBJ1-4,-,TGTGCCAGCAGTTCGACGGGTACCAATGAAAAACTGTTTTTT,CASSSTGTNEKLFF
-,TRBV5-1,TRBJ2-5,-,TGCGCCAGCAGCTTGGACAAGCAAGAGACCCAGTACTTC,CASSLDKQETQYF
-,TRBV7-2,TRBJ1-2,-,TGTGCCAGCAGCCTCGCAACGGATGGCTACACCTTC,CASSLATDGYTF
-,TRBV28,TRBJ1-6,-,TGTGCCAGCAGTTTTCCTCACCCGCTCCCATATTCACCCCTCCACTTT,CASSFPHPLPYSPLHF
-,TRBV28,TRBJ1-1,TRBD1,TGTGCCAGCAGTTTCAGGGGGATCATGAACACTGAAGCTTTCTTT,CASSFRGIMNTEAFF
-,TRBV6-4,TRBJ2-3,-,TGTGCCAGCTCGGGACGGGGGCTTAGCACAGATACGCAGTATTTT,CASSGRGLSTDTQYF
-,TRBV30,TRBJ1-3,TRBD1,TGTGCCTGGAGTCCCAGAGATCACAGGGACAGGGGAGACACCATATATTTT,CAWSPRDHRDRGDTIYF
-,TRBV19,TRBJ1-5,TRBD1,TGTGCCAGTAGTGCAGTGGACAGGGTAAGCAATCAGCCCCAGCATTTT,CASSAVDRVSNQPQHF
-,TRBV14,TRBJ1-4,-,TGTGCCAGCAGCCGCCGGCGGGCAGGGCCTAATGAAAAACTGTTTTTT,CASSRRRAGPNEKLFF
-,TRBV7-3,TRBJ2-7,TRBD1,TGTGCCAGCAGCCTAAAACGGGACAGCGAGCAGTACTTC,CASSLKRDSEQYF
-,TRBV19,TRBJ2-6,-,TGTGCCAGTAGTATATATCGGAGCTCTGGGGCCAACGTCCTGACTTTC,CASSIYRSSGANVLTF
once,TRBV23-1,TRBJ1-6,-,TGCGCCAGCAGTCAATCGGCACAGGGTGGTCTTATGCATTCACCCCTCCACTTT,CASSQSAQGGLMHSPLHF
-,TRBV6-5,TRBJ1-3,-,TGTGCCAGCAGTTACGGGTCTGACGGAAACACCATATATTTT,CASSYGSDGNTIYF
-,TRBV29-1,TRBJ1-2,TRBD1,TGCAGCGTTCCGACAGGGGTCTATGGCTACACCTTC,CSVPTGVYGYTF
-,TRBV6-1,TRBJ2-3,TRBD2,TGTGCCAGCAGTGCCAGACTAGCGGGGGCCACCACAGATACGCAGTATTTT,CASSARLAGATTDTQYF
-,TRBV2,TRBJ2-5,-,TGTGCCAGCAAGGAGAATAGCGGTGAGACCCAGTACTTC,CASKENSGETQYF
once,TRBV7-6,TRBJ2-3,TRBD1,TGTGCCAGCAGCTTAGTTGGCTCGACAGGGGTAGCAGATACGCAGTATTTT,CASSLVGSTGVADTQYF
once,TRBV5-1,TRBJ1-2,-,TGCGCCAGCAGCTTGGCGGCACAGTCGGGTATTTCCTACACCTTC,CASSLAAQSGISYTF
-,TRBV2,TRBJ1-2,TRBD1,TGTGCCAGCAGTGAGGGACAGGCTCCGCTCTATGGCTACACCTTC,CASSEGQAPLYGYTF
-,TRBV9,TRBJ2-2,-,TGTGCCAGCAGCGTAGGCGCCCAGGGATCGAACACCGGGGAGCTGTTTTTT,CASSVGAQGSNTGELFF
few,TRBV28,TRBJ1-1,TRBD1,TGTGCCAGCAGTCCCGACAGGGGCACTGAAGCTTTCTTT,CASSPDRGTEAFF
-,TRBV10-3,TRBJ2-7,-,TGTGCCATTTTCCGCCCCGGGTGGGACGAGCAGTACTTC,CAIFRPGWDEQYF
-,TRBV10-2,TRBJ1-2,-,TGCGCCAGCAGTGAGTCCCCCTCGAACTATGGCTACACCTTC,CASSESPSNYGYTF
-,TRBV7-2,TRBJ2-2,TRBD2,TGTGCCAGCAGCTCGACTAGCGGGGGGGTTTATAACACCGGGGAGCTGTTTTTT,CASSSTSGGVYNTGELFF
-,TRBV30,TRBJ1-5,-,TGTGCCTGGAGTGGGACCCCGGAGGGCAATCAGCCCCAGCATTTT,CAWSGTPEGNQPQHF
-,TRBV18,TRBJ2-7,-,TGTGCCAGCTCACCAGGCTACGAGCAGTACTTC,CASSPGYEQYF
-,TRBV29-1,TRBJ2-5,TRBD1,TGCAGCGTTGAGGGGGGGGACAGGGCCCTCCAAGAGACCCAGTACTTC,CSVEGGDRALQETQYF
-,TRBV7-2,TRBJ2-7,TRBD2,TGTGCCAGCAGCTCGATGGGGGGGTATGGATACGAGCAGTACTTC,CASSSMGGYGYEQYF
-,TRBV6-5,TRBJ2-1,-,TGTGCCAGCAGGGGAGACAGGTACAATGAGCAGTTCTTC,CASRGDRYNEQFF
-,TRBV5-4,TRBJ2-5,TRBD1,TGTGCCAGCAGCTTAATTGGACAGGGGAGGCAAGAGACCCAGTACTTC,CASSLIGQGRQETQYF
-,TRBV30,TRBJ2-7,-,TGTGCCTGGAGTGTTGGGGTGGCCGAGCAGTACTTC,CAWSVGVAEQYF
-,TRBV5-6,TRBJ2-2,-,TGTGCCAGCAGCTTGGGTCGGTGGGTCTCCGGGGAGCTGTTTTTT,CASSLGRWVSGELFF